This T cell receptor (beta chain) was retrieved from a study of shared clonotypes between healthy human individuals. Study summary: Donor composition was a couple of women and three men, aged 18 to 49.

General study points: Non-shared clonotypes had lower generation probabilities than clonotypes shared by all four sorted-subset donors. Across subsets, estimated richness was generally greater for naive than for memory populations.

With respect to this clone: Its antigen is unknown.

Each subset's genomic DNA was shared equally among a number of immunoSEQ plates. The assay was immunoSEQ multiplex PCR, and TCRdb's table has in-frame clones only and misses some. Of about 2 million clones in the sample, roughly 94% are singletons; the top ten hold 0.85% to 1.3%. It was CD45RO-negative cells, positively selected for CCR7, that made up naive CD8 cells, with terminally differentiated effector memory CD45RA+ cells excluded. The source of this sequence is a man between 18 and 35 years old in good health. The material sequenced was naive CD8+ T cells sorted from blood.

The CDR3, as DNA: TGCGCCAGCAGCCAAGGATTCTTTGAAGCTTTCTTT. The encoded protein is CASSQGFFEAFF. The chain employs TRBV4-1 and TRBJ1-1; D unclear. The V gene lost 1 base and the J gene lost 7 bases, with 7 bases spanning the gap. CDR1 and CDR2 from the germline V gene are MGHRA and YSYEKL. The CDR3 extends over 12 amino acids.